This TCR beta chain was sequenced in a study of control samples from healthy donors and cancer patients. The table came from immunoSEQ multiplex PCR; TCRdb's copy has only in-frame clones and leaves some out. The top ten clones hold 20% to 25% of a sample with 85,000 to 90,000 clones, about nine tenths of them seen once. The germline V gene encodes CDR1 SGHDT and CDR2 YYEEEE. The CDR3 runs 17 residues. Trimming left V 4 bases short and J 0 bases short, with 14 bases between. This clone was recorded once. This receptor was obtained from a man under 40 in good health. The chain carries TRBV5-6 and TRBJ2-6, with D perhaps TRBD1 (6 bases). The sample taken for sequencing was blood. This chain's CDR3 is CASSPGQGRSGANVLTF. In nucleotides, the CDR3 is TGTGCCAGCAGCCCGGGGCAGGGGCGCTCTGGGGCCAACGTCCTGACTTTC. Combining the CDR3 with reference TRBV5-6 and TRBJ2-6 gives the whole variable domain DAGVTQSPTHLIKTRGQQVTLRCSPKSGHDTVSWYQQALGQGPQFIFQYYEEEERQRGNFPDRFSGHQFPNYSSELNVNALLLGDSALYLCASSPGQGRSGANVLTFGAGSRLTVL.